This paragraph reports one TCR beta chain. As originally analysed: For nucleated cells, counts were estimated from reference gene primer amplification. Here immunoSEQ multiplex PCR was the method, and the copy in TCRdb shows in-frame clones only, minus some. The V and J calls and clone size were taken over from that table, and D and trimming were inferred from the DNA. The sample includes roughly 400,000 clones, 90% to 95% of them seen just once. V gave up 5 bases and J gave up 8 bases; unmatched junction bases: 15. Germline assignment: CDR1 SGHDT and CDR2 YYEEEE. The CDR3 length is 16 residues. Enrollees, about 18 to 89 years old, lived in 24 US areas. These data originate in a study of blood T cell repertoires in COVID-19. The overall study: Researchers got acute and convalescent COVID-19 samples from the United States, Italy and Spain. Nucleic acid was either cDNA or gDNA, and it came from T cells, B-cell-depleted T cells, or PBMCs.

What was sequenced was PBMCs or T cells enriched from blood (not recorded which). The chain is built from TRBV5-6 and TRBJ1-2, with 10 bases aligning to TRBD1. The sequence was collected from a woman in her forties who had been exposed to COVID-19. This CDR3 is CASSFPGQGILGGYTF. The CDR3, as DNA: TGTGCCAGCAGTTTCCCGGGACAGGGGATTCTGGGAGGCTACACCTTC.